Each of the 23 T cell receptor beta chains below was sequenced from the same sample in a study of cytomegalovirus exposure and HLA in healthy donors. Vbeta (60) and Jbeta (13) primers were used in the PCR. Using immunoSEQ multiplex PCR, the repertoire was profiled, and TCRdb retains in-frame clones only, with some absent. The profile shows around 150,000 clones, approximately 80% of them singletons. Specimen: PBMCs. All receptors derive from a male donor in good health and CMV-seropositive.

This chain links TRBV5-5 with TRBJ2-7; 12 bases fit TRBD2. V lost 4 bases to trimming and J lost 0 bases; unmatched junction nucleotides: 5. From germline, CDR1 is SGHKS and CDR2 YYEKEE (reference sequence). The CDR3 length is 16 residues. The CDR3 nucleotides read TGTGCCAGCAGCGCGAGGACTAGCGGGGTCTCCTACGAGCAGTACTTC. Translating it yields CASSARTSGVSYEQYF.

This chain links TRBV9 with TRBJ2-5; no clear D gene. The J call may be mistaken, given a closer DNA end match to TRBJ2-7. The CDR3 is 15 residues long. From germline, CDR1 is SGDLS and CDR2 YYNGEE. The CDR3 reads CASSVVAETSYEQYF. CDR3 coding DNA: TGTGCCAGCAGCGTAGTGGCGGAAACCTCCTACGAGCAGTACTTC.

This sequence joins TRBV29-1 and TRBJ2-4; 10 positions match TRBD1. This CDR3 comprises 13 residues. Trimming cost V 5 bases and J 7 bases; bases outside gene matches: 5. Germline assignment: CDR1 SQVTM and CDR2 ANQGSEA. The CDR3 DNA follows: TGCAGCGTTAAGGGGGGACAGGGGAACATTCAGTACTTC. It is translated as CSVKGGQGNIQYF.

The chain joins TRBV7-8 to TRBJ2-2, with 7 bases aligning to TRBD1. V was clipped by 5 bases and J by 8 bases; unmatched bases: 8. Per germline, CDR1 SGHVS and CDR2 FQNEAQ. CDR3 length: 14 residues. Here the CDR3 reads CASSPRQGGGELFF. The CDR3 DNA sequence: TGTGCCAGCAGCCCCCGACAGGGCGGTGGGGAGCTGTTTTTT.

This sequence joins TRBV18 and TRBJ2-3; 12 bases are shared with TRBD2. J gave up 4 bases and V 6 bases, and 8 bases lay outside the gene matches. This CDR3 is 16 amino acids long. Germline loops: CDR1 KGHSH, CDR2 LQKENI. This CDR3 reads CASSLTSGGPPDTQYF. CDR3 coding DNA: TGTGCCAGCTCGTTGACTAGCGGGGGTCCTCCAGATACGCAGTATTTT.

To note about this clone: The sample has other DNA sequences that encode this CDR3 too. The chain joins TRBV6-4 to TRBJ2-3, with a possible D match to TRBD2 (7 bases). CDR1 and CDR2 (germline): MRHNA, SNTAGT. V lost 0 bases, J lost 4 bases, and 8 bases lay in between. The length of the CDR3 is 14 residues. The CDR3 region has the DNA TGTGCCAGCAGTGACTCGGGGGGGCCAGATACGCAGTATTTT. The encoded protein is CASSDSGGPDTQYF.

CDR3 loop: CASSLGTGAEQYF. In DNA, the CDR3 is TGTGCCAGCAGCTTAGGTACAGGAGCCGAGCAGTACTTC. The chain recombines TRBV11-3 with TRBJ2-7, with a tentative D call TRBD1 (5 bases). CDR1 SGHNT and CDR2 YENEEA come from the germline V gene. CDR3 length: 13 residues. Trimming stripped 1 base from V and 6 bases from J, with 10 bases between. Full variable domain (remainder filled in from reference TRBV11-3 and TRBJ2-7): EAGVVQSPRYKIIEKKQPVAFWCNPISGHNTLYWYLQNLGQGPELLIRYENEEAVDDSQLPKDRFSAERLKGVDSTLKIQPAELGDSAVYLCASSLGTGAEQYFGPGTRLTVT.

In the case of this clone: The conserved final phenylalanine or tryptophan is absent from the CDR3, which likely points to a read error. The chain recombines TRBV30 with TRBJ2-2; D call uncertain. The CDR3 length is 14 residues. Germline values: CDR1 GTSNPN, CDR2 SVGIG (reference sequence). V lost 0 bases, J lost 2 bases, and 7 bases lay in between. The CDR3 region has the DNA TGTGCCTGGAGTGTACAGCCAAACACCGGGGAGCTGTTTTCT. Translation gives CAWSVQPNTGELFS.

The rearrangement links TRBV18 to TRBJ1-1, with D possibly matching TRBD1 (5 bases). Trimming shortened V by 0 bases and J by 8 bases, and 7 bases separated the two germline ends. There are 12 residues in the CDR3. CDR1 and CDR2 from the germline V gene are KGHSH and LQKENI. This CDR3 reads CASSPPNREAFF. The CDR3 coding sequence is TGTGCCAGCTCACCACCAAACAGGGAAGCTTTCTTT.

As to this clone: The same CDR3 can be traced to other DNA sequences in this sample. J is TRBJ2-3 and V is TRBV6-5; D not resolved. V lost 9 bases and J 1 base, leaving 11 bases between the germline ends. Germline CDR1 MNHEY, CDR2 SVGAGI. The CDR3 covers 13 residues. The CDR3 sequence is CASLSLGTDTQYF. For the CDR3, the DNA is TGTGCCAGTCTGTCGTTAGGCACAGATACGCAGTATTTT.

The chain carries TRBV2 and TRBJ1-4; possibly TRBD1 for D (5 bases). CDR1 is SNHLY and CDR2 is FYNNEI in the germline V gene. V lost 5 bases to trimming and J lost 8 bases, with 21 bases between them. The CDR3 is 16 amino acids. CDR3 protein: CASSRITGAAGEKLFF. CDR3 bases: TGTGCCAGCAGTAGAATCACAGGTGCGGCCGGCGAAAAACTGTTTTTT.

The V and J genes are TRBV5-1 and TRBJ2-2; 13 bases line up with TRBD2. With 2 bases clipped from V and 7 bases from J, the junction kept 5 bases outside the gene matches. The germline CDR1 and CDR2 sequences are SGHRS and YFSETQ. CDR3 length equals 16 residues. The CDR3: CASSLLAGGLHGELFF. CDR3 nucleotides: TGCGCCAGCAGCTTACTAGCGGGGGGGCTGCACGGGGAGCTGTTTTTT.

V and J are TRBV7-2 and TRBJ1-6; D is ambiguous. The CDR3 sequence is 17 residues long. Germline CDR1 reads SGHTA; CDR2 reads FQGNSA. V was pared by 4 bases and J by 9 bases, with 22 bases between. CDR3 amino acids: CASSSIARVPETSPLHF. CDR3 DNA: TGTGCCAGCAGCTCTATAGCCCGGGTCCCCGAGACTTCACCCCTCCACTTT.

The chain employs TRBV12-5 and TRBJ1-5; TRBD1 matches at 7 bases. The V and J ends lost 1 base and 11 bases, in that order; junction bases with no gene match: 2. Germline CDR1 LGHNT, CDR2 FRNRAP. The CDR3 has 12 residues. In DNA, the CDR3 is TGTGCTAGTGGTTTGGGGGACAGAGCCCAGCATTTT. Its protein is CASGLGDRAQHF. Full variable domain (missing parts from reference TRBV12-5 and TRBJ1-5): DARVTQTPRHKVTEMGQEVTMRCQPILGHNTVFWYRQTMMQGLELLAYFRNRAPLDDSGMPKDRFSAEMPDATLATLKIQPSEPRDSAVYFCASGLGDRAQHFGDGTRLSIL.

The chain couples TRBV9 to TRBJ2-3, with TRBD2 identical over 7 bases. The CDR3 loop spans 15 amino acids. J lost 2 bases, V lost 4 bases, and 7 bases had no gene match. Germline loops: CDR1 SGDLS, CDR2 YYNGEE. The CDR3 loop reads CASSTEGGDTDTQYF. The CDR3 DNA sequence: TGTGCCAGCAGCACGGAGGGAGGGGACACAGATACGCAGTATTTT.

CDR3 region: CASSLPGQGPGEQYF. The CDR3 nucleotides are TGTGCCAGCAGCCTACCGGGACAGGGTCCGGGCGAGCAGTACTTC. The J gene is TRBJ2-7, the V gene TRBV7-9; the match to TRBD1 covers 9 bases. This CDR3 contains 15 residues. CDR1 is SEHNR and CDR2 is FQNEAQ in the germline V gene (reference sequence). Unmatched junction bases numbered 11, after V lost 5 bases and J lost 6 bases.

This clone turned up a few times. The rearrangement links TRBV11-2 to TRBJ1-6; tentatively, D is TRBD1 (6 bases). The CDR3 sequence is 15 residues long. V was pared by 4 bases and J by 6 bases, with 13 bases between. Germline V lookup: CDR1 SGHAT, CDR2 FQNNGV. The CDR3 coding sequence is TGTGCCAGCAGCTCCTCGGGGACACCTAATTCACCCCTCCACTTT. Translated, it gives CASSSSGTPNSPLHF.

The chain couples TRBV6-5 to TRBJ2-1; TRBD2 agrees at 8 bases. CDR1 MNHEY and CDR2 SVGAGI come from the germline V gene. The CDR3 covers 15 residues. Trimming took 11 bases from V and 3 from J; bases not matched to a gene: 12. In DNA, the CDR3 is TGTGCCGCCAGCATTGGTCGGGGGGGCTACAATGAGCAGTTCTTC. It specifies CAASIGRGGYNEQFF.

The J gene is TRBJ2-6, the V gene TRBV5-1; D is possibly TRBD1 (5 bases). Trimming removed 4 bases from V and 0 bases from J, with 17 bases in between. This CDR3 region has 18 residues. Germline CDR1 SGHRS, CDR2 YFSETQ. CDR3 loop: CASSPQAGLTSGANVLTF. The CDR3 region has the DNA TGCGCCAGCAGCCCCCAAGCAGGGTTAACCTCTGGGGCCAACGTCCTGACTTTC.

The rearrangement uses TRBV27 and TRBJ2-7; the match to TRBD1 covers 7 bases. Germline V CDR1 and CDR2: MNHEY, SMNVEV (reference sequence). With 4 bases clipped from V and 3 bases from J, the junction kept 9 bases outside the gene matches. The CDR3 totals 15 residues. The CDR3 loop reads CASSWKQGRNYEQYF. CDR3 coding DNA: TGTGCCAGCAGTTGGAAACAGGGGCGAAACTACGAGCAGTACTTC.

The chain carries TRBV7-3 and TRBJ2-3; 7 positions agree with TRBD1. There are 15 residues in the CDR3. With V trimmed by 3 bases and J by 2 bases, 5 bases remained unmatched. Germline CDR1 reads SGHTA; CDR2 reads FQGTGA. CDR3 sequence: CASSFRQGPTDTQYF. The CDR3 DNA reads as TGTGCCAGCAGCTTTCGACAGGGACCCACAGATACGCAGTATTTT.

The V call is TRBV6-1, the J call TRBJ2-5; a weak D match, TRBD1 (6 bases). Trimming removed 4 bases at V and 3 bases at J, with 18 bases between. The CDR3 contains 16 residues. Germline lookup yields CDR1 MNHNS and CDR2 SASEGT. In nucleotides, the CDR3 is TGTGCCAGCAGTGCCGACCCTCCGCAGGGGAAAGAGACCCAGTACTTC. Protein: CASSADPPQGKETQYF.

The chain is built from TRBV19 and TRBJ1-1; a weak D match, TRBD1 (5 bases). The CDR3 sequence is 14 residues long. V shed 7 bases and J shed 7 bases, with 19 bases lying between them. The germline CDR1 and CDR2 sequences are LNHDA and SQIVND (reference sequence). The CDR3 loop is CASTPRGNLGEAFF. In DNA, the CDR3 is TGTGCCAGTACCCCTCGGGGGAACCTCGGTGAAGCTTTCTTT.